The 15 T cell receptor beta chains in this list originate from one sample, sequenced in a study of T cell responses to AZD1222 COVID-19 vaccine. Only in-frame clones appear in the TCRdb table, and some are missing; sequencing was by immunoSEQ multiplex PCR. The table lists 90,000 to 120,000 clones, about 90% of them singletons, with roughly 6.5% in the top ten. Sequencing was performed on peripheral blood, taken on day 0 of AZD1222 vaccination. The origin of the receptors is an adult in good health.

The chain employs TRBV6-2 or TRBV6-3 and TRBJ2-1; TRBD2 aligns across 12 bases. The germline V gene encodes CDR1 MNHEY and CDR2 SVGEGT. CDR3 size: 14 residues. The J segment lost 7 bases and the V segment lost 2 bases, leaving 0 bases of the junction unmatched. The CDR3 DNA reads TGTGCCAGCAGTTACACTAGCGGGAGGAATGAGCAGTTCTTC. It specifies CASSYTSGRNEQFF.

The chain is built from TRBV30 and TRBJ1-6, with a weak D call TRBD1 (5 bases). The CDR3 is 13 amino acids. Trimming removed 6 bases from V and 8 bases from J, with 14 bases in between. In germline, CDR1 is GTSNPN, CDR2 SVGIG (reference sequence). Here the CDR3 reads CACGRGRDSPLHF. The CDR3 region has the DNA TGTGCCTGTGGGCGGGGCAGGGATTCACCCCTCCACTTT.

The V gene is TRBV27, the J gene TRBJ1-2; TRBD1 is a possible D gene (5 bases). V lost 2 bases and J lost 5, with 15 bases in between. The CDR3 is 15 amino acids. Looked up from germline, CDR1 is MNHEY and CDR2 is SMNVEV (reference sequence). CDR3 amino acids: CASSLGPGTAYGYTF. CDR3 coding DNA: TGTGCCAGCAGTTTAGGGCCAGGGACTGCTTATGGCTACACCTTC.

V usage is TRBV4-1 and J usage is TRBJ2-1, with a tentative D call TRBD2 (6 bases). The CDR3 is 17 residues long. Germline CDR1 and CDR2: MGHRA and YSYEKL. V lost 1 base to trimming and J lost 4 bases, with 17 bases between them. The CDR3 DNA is TGCGCCAGCAGCCAAGTATGGCTAGCGACGCCTTACAATGAGCAGTTCTTC. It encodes CASSQVWLATPYNEQFF.

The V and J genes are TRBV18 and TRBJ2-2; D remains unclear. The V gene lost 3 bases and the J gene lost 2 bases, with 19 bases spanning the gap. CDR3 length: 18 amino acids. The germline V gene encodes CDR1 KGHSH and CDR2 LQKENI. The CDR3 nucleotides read TGTGCCAGCTCACCGAGGATGCAGGACCCACCCAACACCGGGGAGCTGTTTTTT. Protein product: CASSPRMQDPPNTGELFF.

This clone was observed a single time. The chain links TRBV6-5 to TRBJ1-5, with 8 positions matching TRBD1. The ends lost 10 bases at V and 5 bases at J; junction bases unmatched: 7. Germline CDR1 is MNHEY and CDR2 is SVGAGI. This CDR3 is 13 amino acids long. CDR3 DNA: TGTGCCACTCGTACAGGGGGGTATCAGCCCCAGCATTTT. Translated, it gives CATRTGGYQPQHF.

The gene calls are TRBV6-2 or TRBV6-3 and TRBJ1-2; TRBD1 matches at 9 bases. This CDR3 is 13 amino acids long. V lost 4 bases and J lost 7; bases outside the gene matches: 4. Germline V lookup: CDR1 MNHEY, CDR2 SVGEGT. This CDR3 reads CASSWDRVFGYTF. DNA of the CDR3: TGTGCCAGCAGTTGGGACAGGGTATTTGGCTACACCTTC.

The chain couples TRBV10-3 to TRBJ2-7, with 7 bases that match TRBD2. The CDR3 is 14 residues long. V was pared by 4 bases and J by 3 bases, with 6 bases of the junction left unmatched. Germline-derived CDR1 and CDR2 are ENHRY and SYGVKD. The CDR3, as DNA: TGTGCCATCAGTGTAGGACTAGGAGACTACGAGCAGTACTTC. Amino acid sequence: CAISVGLGDYEQYF.

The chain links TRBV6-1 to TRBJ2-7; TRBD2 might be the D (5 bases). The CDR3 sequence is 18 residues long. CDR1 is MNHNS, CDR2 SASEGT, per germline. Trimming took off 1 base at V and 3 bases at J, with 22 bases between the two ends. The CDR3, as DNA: TGTGCCAGCAGTGAAGTTAGTGTAGTGAGGGCCCTCGACTACGAGCAGTACTTC. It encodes CASSEVSVVRALDYEQYF.

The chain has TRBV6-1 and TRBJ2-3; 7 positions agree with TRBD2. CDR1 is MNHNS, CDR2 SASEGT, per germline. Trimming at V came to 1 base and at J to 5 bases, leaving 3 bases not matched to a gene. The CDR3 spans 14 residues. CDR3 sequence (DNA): TGTGCCAGCAGTGAAGGGGTAGCGGGAGATACGCAGTATTTT. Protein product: CASSEGVAGDTQYF.

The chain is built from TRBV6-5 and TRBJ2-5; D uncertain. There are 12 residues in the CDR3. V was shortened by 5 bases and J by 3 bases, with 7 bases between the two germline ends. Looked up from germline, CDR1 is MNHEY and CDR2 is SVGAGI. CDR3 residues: CASSNPEETQYF. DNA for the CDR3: TGTGCCAGCAGTAATCCTGAAGAGACCCAGTACTTC.

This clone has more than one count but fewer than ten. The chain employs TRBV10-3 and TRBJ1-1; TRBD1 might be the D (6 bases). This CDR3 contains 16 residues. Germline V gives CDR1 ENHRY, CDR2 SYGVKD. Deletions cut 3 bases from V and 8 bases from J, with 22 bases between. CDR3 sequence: CAISDPTQAVGGEAFF. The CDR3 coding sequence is TGTGCCATCAGTGATCCTACACAGGCAGTGGGGGGCGAAGCTTTCTTT.

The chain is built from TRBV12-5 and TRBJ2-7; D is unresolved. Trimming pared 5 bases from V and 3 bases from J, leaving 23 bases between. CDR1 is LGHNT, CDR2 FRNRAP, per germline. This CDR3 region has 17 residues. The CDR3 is CASGPDTVNNIFYEQYF. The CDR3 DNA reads TGTGCTAGTGGTCCTGATACAGTTAACAACATCTTCTACGAGCAGTACTTC.

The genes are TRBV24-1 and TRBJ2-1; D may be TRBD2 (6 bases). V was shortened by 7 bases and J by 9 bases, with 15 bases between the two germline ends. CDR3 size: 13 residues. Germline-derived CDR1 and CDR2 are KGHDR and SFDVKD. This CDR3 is CATSHVGGTEQFF. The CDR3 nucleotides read TGTGCCACCAGCCATGTGGGGGGAACTGAGCAGTTCTTC.

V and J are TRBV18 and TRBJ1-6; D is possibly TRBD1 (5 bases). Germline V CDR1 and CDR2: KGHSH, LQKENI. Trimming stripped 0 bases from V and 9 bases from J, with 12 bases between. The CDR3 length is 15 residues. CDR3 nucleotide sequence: TGTGCCAGCTCACCACCGGAGGGGATGGGTTCACCCCTCCACTTT. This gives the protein CASSPPEGMGSPLHF.